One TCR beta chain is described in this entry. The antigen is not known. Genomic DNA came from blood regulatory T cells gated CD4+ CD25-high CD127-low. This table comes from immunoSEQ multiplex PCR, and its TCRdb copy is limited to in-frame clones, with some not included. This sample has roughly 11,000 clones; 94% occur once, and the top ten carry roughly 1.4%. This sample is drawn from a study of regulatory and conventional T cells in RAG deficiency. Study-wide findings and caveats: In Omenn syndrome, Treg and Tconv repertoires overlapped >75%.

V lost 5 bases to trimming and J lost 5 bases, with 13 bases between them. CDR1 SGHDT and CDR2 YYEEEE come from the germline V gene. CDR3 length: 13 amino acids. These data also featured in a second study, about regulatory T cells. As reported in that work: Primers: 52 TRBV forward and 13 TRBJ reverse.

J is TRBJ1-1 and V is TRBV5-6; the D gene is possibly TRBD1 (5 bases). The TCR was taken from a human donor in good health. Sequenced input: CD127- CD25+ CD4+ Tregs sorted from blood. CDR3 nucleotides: TGTGCCAGCAGTCGGGGACTGAGGACTGAAGCTTTCTTT. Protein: CASSRGLRTEAFF.